Described below is a single TCR beta chain sequence and its context. These data come from a study of blood T cell repertoires in COVID-19. Study-level background: COVID-19 samples collected from the United States, Italy and Spain covered acute and convalescent phases. In each case, the material was cDNA or gDNA derived from T cells, B-cell-depleted T cells, or PBMCs.

Per the germline V gene, CDR1 is SGHTA and CDR2 is FQGNSA. The CDR3 is 15 amino acids. Trimming took 2 bases from V and 4 from J; bases not matched to a gene: 7. Under the authors' procedure: Reference gene primers were amplified, and this amplification served to estimate nucleated cell counts. Produced via immunoSEQ multiplex PCR; TCRdb's table is partial and in-frame only. That table supplies the V and J calls and clone size; D and trimming were determined from the DNA. In the table there are 140,000 or so clones, roughly 80% of which are singletons. Sequencing was carried out using peripheral blood. The TCR comes from a woman of 80 years or more with acute or convalescent COVID-19. The chain is built from TRBV7-2 and TRBJ1-2, with TRBD1 matching 7 bases. The CDR3 protein is CASSLTPGQLYGYTF. The CDR3 DNA is TGTGCCAGCAGCTTAACGCCGGGACAGCTCTATGGCTACACCTTC.